A selection of T cell receptor beta chains follows, all from one sample in a study of shared clonotypes between healthy human individuals. Generated by immunoSEQ multiplex PCR, the TCRdb table keeps only in-frame clones and is missing some. Of hundreds of thousands of clones in the sample, approximately 95% were seen once. Source material: naive CD8+ T cells sorted from blood. The source of these receptors is a woman in her twenties or thirties in good health. The CDR3 runs from the conserved cysteine through the conserved F or W. Each record gives: clone size, J gene, D gene, V gene, CDR3 protein, CDR3 DNA. D genes are given only for firm matches. Size is stated for part of the rows, as once, few or many counts, or as a class when the clone is expanded.

abundance: .; j_gene: TRBJ1-2; d_gene: .; v_gene: TRBV28; CDR3aa: CASSTRGDTLGHGYTF; CDR3nt: TGTGCCAGCAGTACCCGTGGGGACACCCTAGGGCATGGCTACACCTTC
abundance: .; j_gene: TRBJ1-1; d_gene: .; v_gene: TRBV19; CDR3aa: CASQSLPHNTEAFF; CDR3nt: TGTGCCAGTCAATCCCTTCCTCATAACACTGAAGCTTTCTTT
abundance: .; j_gene: TRBJ2-3; d_gene: .; v_gene: TRBV5-1; CDR3aa: CASSLEETRTDTQYF; CDR3nt: TGCGCCAGCAGCTTGGAGGAGACCCGCACAGATACGCAGTATTTT
abundance: .; j_gene: TRBJ1-5; d_gene: .; v_gene: TRBV9; CDR3aa: CASSARLISNQPQHF; CDR3nt: TGTGCCAGCAGCGCCCGACTGATTAGCAATCAGCCCCAGCATTTT
abundance: .; j_gene: TRBJ2-7; d_gene: TRBD2; v_gene: TRBV28; CDR3aa: CASSFGLAGYEQYF; CDR3nt: TGTGCCAGCAGTTTTGGGCTAGCGGGATACGAGCAGTACTTC
abundance: .; j_gene: TRBJ1-4; d_gene: TRBD1; v_gene: TRBV5-1; CDR3aa: CASSLVPPAATGAEKLFF; CDR3nt: TGCGCCAGCAGCTTGGTCCCCCCCGCCGCGACAGGGGCTGAAAAACTGTTTTTT
abundance: .; j_gene: TRBJ2-7; d_gene: TRBD1; v_gene: TRBV28; CDR3aa: CASSSGTGQIYEQYF; CDR3nt: TGTGCCAGCAGTTCCGGGACAGGCCAAATCTACGAGCAGTACTTC
abundance: .; j_gene: TRBJ2-2; d_gene: TRBD1; v_gene: TRBV28; CDR3aa: CASSETGTGELFF; CDR3nt: TGTGCCAGCAGTGAGACAGGGACCGGGGAGCTGTTTTTT
abundance: once; j_gene: TRBJ2-7; d_gene: TRBD2; v_gene: TRBV30; CDR3aa: CAWSVDGGSGRALYEQYF; CDR3nt: TGTGCCTGGAGTGTTGATGGCGGTAGCGGGAGGGCCCTCTACGAGCAGTACTTC
abundance: .; j_gene: TRBJ2-5; d_gene: .; v_gene: TRBV5-5; CDR3aa: CASTWGQTQYF; CDR3nt: TGTGCCAGCACCTGGGGGCAGACCCAGTACTTC
abundance: .; j_gene: TRBJ1-1; d_gene: .; v_gene: TRBV2; CDR3aa: CASRMENTEAFF; CDR3nt: TGTGCCAGCCGAATGGAGAACACTGAAGCTTTCTTT
abundance: .; j_gene: TRBJ1-1; d_gene: .; v_gene: TRBV30; CDR3aa: CAWSVRGGRNTEAFF; CDR3nt: TGTGCCTGGAGTGTACGGGGGGGCCGGAACACTGAAGCTTTCTTT
abundance: .; j_gene: TRBJ1-2; d_gene: .; v_gene: TRBV9; CDR3aa: CASSGWDTPNYGYTF; CDR3nt: TGTGCCAGCAGCGGTTGGGATACCCCTAACTATGGCTACACCTTC
abundance: .; j_gene: TRBJ2-7; d_gene: .; v_gene: TRBV13; CDR3aa: CASSSGAWGDEQYF; CDR3nt: TGTGCCAGCAGCTCGGGGGCATGGGGCGACGAGCAGTACTTC
abundance: .; j_gene: TRBJ1-2; d_gene: .; v_gene: TRBV7-8; CDR3aa: CASSQSLRVGGRDYGYTF; CDR3nt: TGTGCCAGCAGCCAAAGCTTAAGGGTCGGGGGGCGTGACTATGGCTACACCTTC
abundance: .; j_gene: TRBJ2-4; d_gene: .; v_gene: TRBV28; CDR3aa: CASSSSHRPGVHF; CDR3nt: TGTGCCAGCAGTTCATCCCACCGCCCCGGAGTCCACTTC
abundance: once; j_gene: TRBJ2-3; d_gene: .; v_gene: TRBV21-1; CDR3aa: CASSKASGREDTQYF; CDR3nt: TGTGCCAGCAGCAAAGCGTCGGGGAGGGAGGATACGCAGTATTTT
abundance: .; j_gene: TRBJ1-3; d_gene: .; v_gene: TRBV21-1; CDR3aa: CASKRGTSWKWNTIYF; CDR3nt: TGTGCCAGCAAAAGAGGGACCTCCTGGAAGTGGAACACCATATATTTT
abundance: once; j_gene: TRBJ2-7; d_gene: .; v_gene: TRBV7-9; CDR3aa: CASRSRYEQYF; CDR3nt: TGTGCCAGCAGATCCCGCTACGAGCAGTACTTC
abundance: .; j_gene: TRBJ2-5; d_gene: TRBD2; v_gene: TRBV10-2; CDR3aa: CASSVAGGQETQYF; CDR3nt: TGCGCCAGCAGTGTTGCGGGAGGTCAAGAGACCCAGTACTTC
abundance: .; j_gene: TRBJ2-7; d_gene: TRBD2; v_gene: TRBV28; CDR3aa: CASSYSGRSLGYEQYF; CDR3nt: TGTGCCAGCAGTTATAGCGGGAGGTCCCTGGGGTACGAGCAGTACTTC
abundance: .; j_gene: TRBJ1-2; d_gene: TRBD1; v_gene: TRBV18; CDR3aa: CASSPSSTGHYGYTF; CDR3nt: TGTGCCAGCTCACCCTCCTCGACAGGGCACTATGGCTACACCTTC
abundance: .; j_gene: TRBJ1-1; d_gene: .; v_gene: TRBV9; CDR3aa: CASSGVGDWTEAFF; CDR3nt: TGTGCCAGCAGCGGGGTAGGGGATTGGACTGAAGCTTTCTTT
abundance: .; j_gene: TRBJ2-1; d_gene: TRBD2; v_gene: TRBV4-1; CDR3aa: CASSLAGGYNEQFF; CDR3nt: TGCGCCAGCAGCTTAGCGGGAGGGTACAATGAGCAGTTCTTC
abundance: .; j_gene: TRBJ2-1; d_gene: TRBD2; v_gene: TRBV5-6; CDR3aa: CASSGGDYAYNEQFF; CDR3nt: TGTGCCAGCAGCGGCGGGGACTACGCTTACAATGAGCAGTTCTTC
abundance: .; j_gene: TRBJ1-5; d_gene: .; v_gene: TRBV10-3; CDR3aa: CAISESGTSQPQHF; CDR3nt: TGTGCCATCAGTGAGTCAGGGACTAGTCAGCCCCAGCATTTT
abundance: once; j_gene: TRBJ2-3; d_gene: .; v_gene: TRBV27; CDR3aa: CASSHISTDTQYF; CDR3nt: TGTGCCAGCAGTCACATCAGCACAGATACGCAGTATTTT
abundance: .; j_gene: TRBJ2-1; d_gene: .; v_gene: TRBV14; CDR3aa: CASSQWGSYNEQFF; CDR3nt: TGTGCCAGCAGCCAATGGGGGTCCTACAATGAGCAGTTCTTC
abundance: .; j_gene: TRBJ2-7; d_gene: .; v_gene: TRBV7-6; CDR3aa: CASSRGYEQYF; CDR3nt: TGTGCCAGCAGCCGAGGGTACGAGCAGTACTTC
abundance: .; j_gene: TRBJ1-6; d_gene: .; v_gene: TRBV28; CDR3aa: CASSRNDRPLVLHF; CDR3nt: TGTGCCAGCAGTCGGAATGACAGGCCCTTAGTCCTCCACTTT
abundance: .; j_gene: TRBJ2-7; d_gene: TRBD1; v_gene: TRBV5-6; CDR3aa: CAAPKDRVNYEQYF; CDR3nt: TGTGCCGCACCTAAGGACAGGGTAAATTACGAGCAGTACTTC
abundance: .; j_gene: TRBJ1-4; d_gene: .; v_gene: TRBV28; CDR3aa: CASWGLTNEKLFF; CDR3nt: TGTGCCAGTTGGGGGTTAACTAATGAAAAACTGTTTTTT
abundance: .; j_gene: TRBJ2-7; d_gene: TRBD1; v_gene: TRBV2; CDR3aa: CASTPTGESSYEQYF; CDR3nt: TGTGCCAGCACCCCGACAGGGGAAAGCTCCTACGAGCAGTACTTC
abundance: .; j_gene: TRBJ2-7; d_gene: .; v_gene: TRBV28; CDR3aa: CASSLLSGYYEQYF; CDR3nt: TGTGCCAGCAGTTTATTGTCAGGATACTACGAGCAGTACTTC
abundance: once; j_gene: TRBJ2-4; d_gene: TRBD2; v_gene: TRBV5-8; CDR3aa: CASSFRLAGTKNIQYF; CDR3nt: TGTGCCAGCAGTTTCAGACTAGCGGGGACCAAAAACATTCAGTACTTC
abundance: .; j_gene: TRBJ1-5; d_gene: .; v_gene: TRBV7-8; CDR3aa: CASSPRTGNQPQHF; CDR3nt: TGTGCCAGCAGCCCCCGGACGGGCAATCAGCCCCAGCATTTT
abundance: .; j_gene: TRBJ2-7; d_gene: .; v_gene: TRBV30; CDR3aa: CAWTATGSYEQYF; CDR3nt: TGTGCCTGGACCGCGACAGGCTCCTACGAGCAGTACTTC
abundance: .; j_gene: TRBJ1-4; d_gene: .; v_gene: TRBV6-6; CDR3aa: CASTDGTNEKLFF; CDR3nt: TGTGCCAGCACCGACGGAACTAATGAAAAACTGTTTTTT
abundance: .; j_gene: TRBJ2-1; d_gene: TRBD2; v_gene: TRBV11-2; CDR3aa: CASSLEVGRGRLNEQFF; CDR3nt: TGTGCCAGCAGCTTAGAAGTGGGTCGCGGGAGGCTCAATGAGCAGTTCTTC
abundance: .; j_gene: TRBJ2-3; d_gene: .; v_gene: TRBV13; CDR3aa: CASSSGLGWTQYF; CDR3nt: TGTGCCAGCAGCTCGGGCTTGGGGTGGACGCAGTATTTT
abundance: .; j_gene: TRBJ2-1; d_gene: .; v_gene: TRBV29-1; CDR3aa: CSVETLASDEQFF; CDR3nt: TGCAGCGTTGAGACGCTAGCATCGGATGAGCAGTTCTTC
abundance: .; j_gene: TRBJ2-7; d_gene: TRBD1; v_gene: TRBV6-5; CDR3aa: CASSYSTGSEQYF; CDR3nt: TGTGCCAGCAGTTACTCGACAGGGTCCGAGCAGTACTTC
abundance: .; j_gene: TRBJ2-7; d_gene: TRBD1; v_gene: TRBV6-1; CDR3aa: CASSEALGTAYEQYF; CDR3nt: TGTGCCAGCAGTGAAGCCCTCGGGACAGCCTACGAGCAGTACTTC
abundance: .; j_gene: TRBJ1-2; d_gene: .; v_gene: TRBV7-9; CDR3aa: CASSLGARGGYTF; CDR3nt: TGTGCCAGCAGCTTAGGCGCACGGGGAGGCTACACCTTC
abundance: .; j_gene: TRBJ1-2; d_gene: .; v_gene: TRBV19; CDR3aa: CASSPPGSPYGYTF; CDR3nt: TGTGCCAGTAGTCCCCCGGGGTCCCCTTACGGCTACACCTTC
abundance: .; j_gene: TRBJ1-1; d_gene: .; v_gene: TRBV30; CDR3aa: CALHEELGTEAFF; CDR3nt: TGTGCTCTGCACGAGGAATTGGGCACTGAAGCTTTCTTT
abundance: .; j_gene: TRBJ2-7; d_gene: .; v_gene: TRBV6-5; CDR3aa: CASSYSGDYEQYF; CDR3nt: TGTGCCAGCAGTTACTCAGGGGATTACGAGCAGTACTTC
abundance: .; j_gene: TRBJ2-7; d_gene: .; v_gene: TRBV6-1; CDR3aa: CASRVISYEQYF; CDR3nt: TGTGCCAGCAGGGTTATCTCCTACGAGCAGTACTTC
abundance: .; j_gene: TRBJ1-3; d_gene: .; v_gene: TRBV5-6; CDR3aa: CASSWREGYGNTIYF; CDR3nt: TGTGCCAGCAGCTGGAGGGAGGGTTACGGAAACACCATATATTTT
abundance: .; j_gene: TRBJ2-7; d_gene: .; v_gene: TRBV11-2; CDR3aa: CASSRRGEQYF; CDR3nt: TGTGCCAGCAGCCGGCGGGGCGAGCAGTACTTC
abundance: .; j_gene: TRBJ1-2; d_gene: TRBD1; v_gene: TRBV2; CDR3aa: CASINPDRGLGYTF; CDR3nt: TGTGCCAGCATTAATCCGGACAGGGGGCTAGGCTACACCTTC